This is a list of T cell receptor beta chains from one sample in a study of cytomegalovirus exposure and HLA in healthy donors. The data were produced by immunoSEQ multiplex PCR, yet TCRdb's version contains in-frame clones alone and is incomplete. The sample includes fewer than 200,000 clones, about 78% of them seen just once. Specimen: PBMCs. The receptor set was obtained from a man aged 40-50 years in good health and CMV-seronegative. CDR3s leave out the opening cysteine and the closing phenylalanine or tryptophan.

>TRBJ1-1|TRBV7-9
ASSLGQPNTEAF
>TRBJ2-7|TRBV7-2
ASSLSIGETYEQY
>TRBJ2-7|TRBV6-1
ASMFTALSYEQY
>.|TRBV18
ASSPGTFSSYEQY
>TRBJ1-4|TRBV7-3
ASSLTRQATNEKLF
>TRBJ2-2|TRBV25-1
ASTLGTGMIAGELF
>TRBJ1-2|TRBV19
ASSIGQGYGYT
>TRBJ1-1|TRBV10-2
ASNRGNTEAF
>TRBJ2-3|TRBV6-1
ASVTGASTDTQY
>TRBJ1-5|TRBV6-1
ASSETGGGNQPQH
>TRBJ1-2|TRBV7-2
ASSLVGALYGYT
>TRBJ1-2|TRBV4-3
ASSQEYSSNYGYT
>TRBJ2-1|TRBV6-4
ASSESGRRNEQF
>TRBJ1-4|TRBV15
ATSRRGTGNEKLF
>TRBJ2-7|TRBV10-3
AISVEEPWAGEQY
>TRBJ1-2|TRBV30
AWILNPGQGKNYGYT
>TRBJ1-2|TRBV5-1
ASSSRTGQTGYT
>TRBJ2-5|TRBV29-1
SGTAGGRQETQY
>TRBJ2-7|TRBV29-1
SGGGRARDEQY
>TRBJ1-1|TRBV25-1
ASSEGERNTEAF
>TRBJ1-4|TRBV7-8
ASRPRGQTNEKLF
>TRBJ1-2|TRBV15
ATSRDANYGYT
>TRBJ2-1|TRBV5-5
ASSLQLGEQF
>TRBJ1-5|TRBV18
ASSPPGGPGQPQH
>TRBJ1-5|TRBV6-5
ASNPGGPNQPQH
>TRBJ2-3|TRBV4-3
ASSQEALAADTQY
>TRBJ2-2|TRBV4-1
ASSQAGGDTGELF
>TRBJ2-2|TRBV2
ASSPSRNTGELF
>TRBJ2-2|TRBV7-6
ASSLAGTLTGELF
>TRBJ1-1|TRBV4-1
ASSQLVLRGSNTEAF
>TRBJ2-3|TRBV5-1
ASSLIASGGTDTQY
>TRBJ2-2|TRBV5-1
ASSAPGPGFETGELF
>TRBJ2-7|TRBV5-1
ASSLFTGLGGYEQY
>TRBJ2-7|TRBV4-2
ASSQDLAGNEQY
>TRBJ2-1|TRBV29-1
SVENPLAGVSYNEQF
>TRBJ2-1|TRBV25-1
ASSEPAGYYNEQF
>TRBJ1-2|TRBV7-8
ASSASGLPAYGYT
>TRBJ2-1|TRBV5-4
ASSSGASGHNEQF
>TRBJ1-1|TRBV5-1
ASIKEGAKNTEAF
>TRBJ1-4|TRBV30
AWSERTGTYEKLF
>TRBJ2-3|TRBV6-5
ASSYGAGGHGDTQY
>TRBJ1-2|TRBV14
ASSPRDRGNYGYT
>TRBJ1-4|TRBV5-6
ASSLRTGLNEKLF
>TRBJ2-7|TRBV5-1
ASSLDQGVRGEQY
>TRBJ1-1|TRBV14
ASSQDVNNMNTEAF